This T cell receptor (beta chain) comes out of a study of blood T cell repertoires in COVID-19. The V and J ends lost 5 bases and 3 bases respectively, with 14 bases between them. The length of the CDR3 is 15 residues. CDR1 is MNHNS and CDR2 is SASEGT in the germline V gene. The data were produced by immunoSEQ multiplex PCR, yet TCRdb's version contains in-frame clones alone and is incomplete. This sample has 210,000 or so clones, with 70% to 90% found just once. Sequencing was carried out using peripheral blood. V gene TRBV6-1 combines with J gene TRBJ1-5, with D tentatively TRBD1 (6 bases). This receptor was obtained from a man between 50 and 59 years old with acute or convalescent COVID-19. DNA for the CDR3: TGTGCCAGCAGTTTCGTTACAGGGACCAATCAGCCCCAGCATTTT. Translation gives CASSFVTGTNQPQHF.